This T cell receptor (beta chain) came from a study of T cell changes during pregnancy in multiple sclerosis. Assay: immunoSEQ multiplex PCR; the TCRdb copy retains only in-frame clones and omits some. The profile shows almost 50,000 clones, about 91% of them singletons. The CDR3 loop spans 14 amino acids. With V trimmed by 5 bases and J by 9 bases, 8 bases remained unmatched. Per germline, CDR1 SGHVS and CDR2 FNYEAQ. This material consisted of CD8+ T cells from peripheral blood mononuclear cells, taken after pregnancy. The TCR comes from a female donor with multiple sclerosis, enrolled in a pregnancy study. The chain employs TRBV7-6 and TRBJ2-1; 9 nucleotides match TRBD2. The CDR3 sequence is CASSVLERGVEQFF. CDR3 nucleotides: TGTGCCAGCAGCGTCCTAGAGCGGGGGGTTGAGCAGTTCTTC.